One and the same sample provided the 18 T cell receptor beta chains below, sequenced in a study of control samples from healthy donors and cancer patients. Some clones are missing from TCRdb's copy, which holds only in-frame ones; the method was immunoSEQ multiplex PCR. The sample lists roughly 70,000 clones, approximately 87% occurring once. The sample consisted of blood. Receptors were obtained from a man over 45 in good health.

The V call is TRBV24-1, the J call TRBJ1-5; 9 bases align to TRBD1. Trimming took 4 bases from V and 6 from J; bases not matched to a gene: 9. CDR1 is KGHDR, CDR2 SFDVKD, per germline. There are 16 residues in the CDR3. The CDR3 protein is CATSDQGTGNGQPQHF. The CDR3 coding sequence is TGTGCCACCAGTGACCAAGGGACAGGGAATGGTCAGCCCCAGCATTTT.

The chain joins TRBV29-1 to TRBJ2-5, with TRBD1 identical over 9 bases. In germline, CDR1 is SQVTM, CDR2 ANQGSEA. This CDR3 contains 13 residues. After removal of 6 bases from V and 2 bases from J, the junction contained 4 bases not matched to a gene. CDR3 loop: CSVGQGVQETQYF. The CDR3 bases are TGCAGCGTGGGACAGGGAGTTCAAGAGACCCAGTACTTC. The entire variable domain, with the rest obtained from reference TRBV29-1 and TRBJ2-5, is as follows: SAVISQKPSRDICQRGTSLTIQCQVDSQVTMMFWYRQQPGQSLTLIATANQGSEATYESGFVIDKFPISRPNLTFSTLTVSNMSPEDSSIYLCSVGQGVQETQYFGPGTRLLVL.

The CDR3 reads CASSGDQETQYF. CDR3 coding DNA: TGTGCCAGCAGCGGGGACCAAGAGACCCAGTACTTC. This rearrangement joins TRBV2 to TRBJ2-5; D is perhaps TRBD2 (5 bases). The CDR3 has 12 residues. Trimming took 6 bases from V and 0 from J, leaving 5 bases between them. Germline lookup yields CDR1 SNHLY and CDR2 FYNNEI.

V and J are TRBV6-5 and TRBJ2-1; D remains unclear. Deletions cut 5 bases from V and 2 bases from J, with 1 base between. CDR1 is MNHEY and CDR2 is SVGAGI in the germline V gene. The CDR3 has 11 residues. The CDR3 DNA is TGTGCCAGCAGTCCCTACAATGAGCAGTTCTTC. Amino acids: CASSPYNEQFF.

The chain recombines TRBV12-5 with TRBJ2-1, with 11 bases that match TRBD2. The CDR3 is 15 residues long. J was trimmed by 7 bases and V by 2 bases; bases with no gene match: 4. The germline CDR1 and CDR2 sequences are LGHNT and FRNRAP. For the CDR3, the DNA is TGTGCTAGTGGTTTGTACACTAGCGGGAGAAATGAGCAGTTCTTC. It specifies CASGLYTSGRNEQFF.

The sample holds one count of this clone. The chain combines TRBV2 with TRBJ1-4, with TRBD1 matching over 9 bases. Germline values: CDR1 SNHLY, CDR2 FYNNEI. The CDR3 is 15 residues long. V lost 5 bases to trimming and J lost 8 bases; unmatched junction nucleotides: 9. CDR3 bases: TGTGCCAGCAGTCTTGACAGGGGGTATCGGGAAAAACTGTTTTTT. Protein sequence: CASSLDRGYREKLFF.

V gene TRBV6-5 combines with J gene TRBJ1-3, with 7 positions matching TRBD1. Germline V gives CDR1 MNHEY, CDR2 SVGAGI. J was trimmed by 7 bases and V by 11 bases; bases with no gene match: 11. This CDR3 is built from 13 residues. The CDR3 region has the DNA TGTGCCTCCCAGACAGGGCAAACTAACACCATATATTTT. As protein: CASQTGQTNTIYF.

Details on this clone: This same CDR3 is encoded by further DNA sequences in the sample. The CDR3 DNA follows: TGCGCCAGCAGCTTGGGAGGCGATACGCAGTATTTT. Translating gives CASSLGGDTQYF. The chain recombines TRBV5-1 with TRBJ2-3; D remains ambiguous. CDR3 length: 12 residues. V lost 0 bases and J 6 bases, leaving 5 bases between the germline ends. Germline CDR1 and CDR2: SGHRS and YFSETQ.

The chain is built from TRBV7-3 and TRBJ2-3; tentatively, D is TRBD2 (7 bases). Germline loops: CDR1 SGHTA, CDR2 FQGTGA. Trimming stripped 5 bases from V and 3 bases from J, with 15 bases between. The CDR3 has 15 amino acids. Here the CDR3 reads CASSQGGARTDTQYF. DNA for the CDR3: TGTGCCAGCAGCCAAGGGGGGGCCCGAACAGATACGCAGTATTTT.

DNA for the CDR3: TGTGCCAGCACCCCCCGGCTTGAGGAGCTCTACGAGCAGTACTTC. Translating gives CASTPRLEELYEQYF. The J gene is TRBJ2-7, the V gene TRBV21-1; the DNA was not used to check the table's D call, TRBD2. TRBV21-1 is designated a pseudogene. The CDR3 totals 15 residues.

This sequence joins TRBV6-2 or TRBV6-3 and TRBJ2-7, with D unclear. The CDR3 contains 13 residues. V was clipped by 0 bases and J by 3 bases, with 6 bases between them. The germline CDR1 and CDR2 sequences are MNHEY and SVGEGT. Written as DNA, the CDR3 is TGTGCCAGCAGTTACTCCCAGTACTACGAGCAGTACTTC. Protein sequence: CASSYSQYYEQYF.

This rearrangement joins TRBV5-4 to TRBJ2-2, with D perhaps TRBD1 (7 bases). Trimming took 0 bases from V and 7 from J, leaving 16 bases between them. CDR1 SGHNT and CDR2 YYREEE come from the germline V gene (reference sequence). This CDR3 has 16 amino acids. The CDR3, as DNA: TGTGCCAGCAGCTTGGCCATGGAGGGGGCAGGCGGGGAGCTGTTTTTT. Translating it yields CASSLAMEGAGGELFF.

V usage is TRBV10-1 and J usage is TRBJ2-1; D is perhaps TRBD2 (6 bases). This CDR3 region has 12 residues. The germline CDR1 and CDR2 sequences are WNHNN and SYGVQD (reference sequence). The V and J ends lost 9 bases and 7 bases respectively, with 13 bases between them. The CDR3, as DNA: TGCGCCAGTAAGGGAGCGGGTAATGAGCAGTTCTTC. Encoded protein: CASKGAGNEQFF.

CDR3 nucleotides: TGTGCCAGCTCACCACTGCTAGGAACCTACGAGCAGTACTTC. Translating it yields CASSPLLGTYEQYF. The V gene is TRBV18, the J gene TRBJ2-7, with D unclear. CDR1 and CDR2 (germline): KGHSH, LQKENI. Trimming stripped 1 base from V and 2 bases from J, with 9 bases between. This CDR3 contains 14 residues.

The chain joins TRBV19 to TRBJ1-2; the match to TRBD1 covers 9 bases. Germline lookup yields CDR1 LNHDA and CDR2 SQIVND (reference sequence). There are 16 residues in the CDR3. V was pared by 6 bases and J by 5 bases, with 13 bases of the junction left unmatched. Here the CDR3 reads CASRSPGQGHWYGYTF. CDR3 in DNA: TGTGCCAGTAGATCCCCGGGACAGGGACATTGGTATGGCTACACCTTC.

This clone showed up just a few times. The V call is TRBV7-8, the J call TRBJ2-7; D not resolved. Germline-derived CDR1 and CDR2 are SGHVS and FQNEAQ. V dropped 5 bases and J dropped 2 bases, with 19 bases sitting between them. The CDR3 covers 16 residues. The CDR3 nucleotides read TGTGCCAGCAGCCTCCCCTCCCTTAAGCTCACCTACGAGCAGTACTTC. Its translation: CASSLPSLKLTYEQYF.

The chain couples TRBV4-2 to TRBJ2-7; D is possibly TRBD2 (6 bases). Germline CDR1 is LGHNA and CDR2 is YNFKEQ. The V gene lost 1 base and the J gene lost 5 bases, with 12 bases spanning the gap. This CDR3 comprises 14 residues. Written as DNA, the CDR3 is TGTGCCAGCAGCCAAGGCGGCGGGACGGACGAGCAGTACTTC. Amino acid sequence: CASSQGGGTDEQYF.

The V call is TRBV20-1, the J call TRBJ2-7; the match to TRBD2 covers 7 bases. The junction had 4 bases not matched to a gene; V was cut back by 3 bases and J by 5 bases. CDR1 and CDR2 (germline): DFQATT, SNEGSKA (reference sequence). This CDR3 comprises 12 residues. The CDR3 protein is CSASPSGNEQYF. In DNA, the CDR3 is TGCAGTGCTAGTCCAAGCGGGAACGAGCAGTACTTC.